The 4 T cell receptor beta chains presented below share a single source sample, sequenced in a study of blood T cell repertoires in COVID-19 (TCRdb year 2020). Library preparation used the immunoSEQ multiplex PCR assay. Drawn from immuneACCESS, this table holds only the in-frame rearrangements with V and J called that TCRdb kept. Clones are partly lost; checked studies trace under half to an unresolved V gene and leave the rest unexplained. Recorded for this sample are under 250,000 clones; 90% to 95% of them occurred a single time. Of the sample, around 1.2% is held by the ten largest clones. The sequencing input was peripheral blood. The receptors were sampled from a man aged 30 to 45 with acute or convalescent COVID-19.

V and J are TRBV12-3 or TRBV12-4 and TRBJ1-1; D gene unclear. Trimming stripped 0 bases from V and 4 bases from J, with 6 bases between. The CDR3 spans 13 residues. CDR3 loop: CASSLASFTEAFF. CDR3 DNA: TGTGCCAGCAGTTTAGCCAGTTTCACTGAAGCTTTCTTT.

This chain's CDR3 is CAWSVLFQGNTEAFF. The CDR3 DNA reads TGTGCCTGGAGTGTACTATTTCAGGGGAACACTGAAGCTTTCTTT. The V gene is TRBV30, the J gene TRBJ1-1; a possible D gene is TRBD1 (5 bases). This CDR3 is built from 15 residues. From germline, CDR1 is GTSNPN and CDR2 SVGIG (reference sequence). Trimming took 0 bases from V and 1 from J, leaving 12 bases between them.

The V call is TRBV9, the J call TRBJ2-1, with TRBD2 matching over 9 bases. The germline V gene has CDR1 SGDLS and CDR2 YYNGEE. The ends lost 1 base at V and 7 bases at J; junction bases unmatched: 18. The CDR3 runs 19 residues. This CDR3 reads CASSVREGIGGGELNEQFF. The CDR3, as DNA: TGTGCCAGCAGCGTAAGGGAAGGGATCGGCGGGGGGGAGTTGAATGAGCAGTTCTTC.

The chain uses TRBV18 and TRBJ2-7; TRBD1 matches 10 bases. Trimming removed 5 bases from V and 3 bases from J; junction bases left unmatched: 1. Per the germline V gene, CDR1 is KGHSH and CDR2 is LQKENI. The CDR3 length is 13 residues. The CDR3 DNA reads TGTGCCAGCTCAGGACAGGGGGGCTACGAGCAGTACTTC. Amino acid sequence: CASSGQGGYEQYF.